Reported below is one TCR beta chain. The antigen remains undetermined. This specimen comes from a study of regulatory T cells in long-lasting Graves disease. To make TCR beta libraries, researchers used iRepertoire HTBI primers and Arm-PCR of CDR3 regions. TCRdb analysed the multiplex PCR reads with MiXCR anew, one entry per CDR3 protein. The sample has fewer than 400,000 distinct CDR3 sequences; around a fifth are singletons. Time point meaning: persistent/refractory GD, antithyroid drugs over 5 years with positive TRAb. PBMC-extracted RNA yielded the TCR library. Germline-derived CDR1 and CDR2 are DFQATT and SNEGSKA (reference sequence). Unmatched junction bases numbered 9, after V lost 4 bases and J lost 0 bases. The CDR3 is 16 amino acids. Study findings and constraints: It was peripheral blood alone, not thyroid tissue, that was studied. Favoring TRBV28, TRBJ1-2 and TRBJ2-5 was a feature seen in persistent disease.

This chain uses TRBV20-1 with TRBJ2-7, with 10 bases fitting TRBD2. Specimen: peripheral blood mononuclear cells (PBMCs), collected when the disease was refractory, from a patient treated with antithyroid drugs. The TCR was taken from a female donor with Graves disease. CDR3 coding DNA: TGCAGTGCTAACCTCCTAGCGGGAGTGTTCTCCTACGAGCAGTACTTC. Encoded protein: CSANLLAGVFSYEQYF.